This TCR beta chain was found in a study of T cell repertoires in cytomegalovirus infection. V dropped 4 bases and J dropped 4; count of bases not matched to a gene: 10. The CDR3 contains 16 residues. CDR1 is ENHRY and CDR2 is SYGVKD in the germline V gene. TCRdb used MiXCR to reprocess the reads, holding one entry per CDR3 protein. The sample consists of around 320,000 distinct CDR3 sequences, more than 8% of them appearing once. This clonotype was counted many times. The sequence was collected from a human donor in good health (CMV status not recorded). Some clones in this sample may be carry-over from other donors' samples. V is TRBV10-3 and J is TRBJ2-5; 9 positions agree with TRBD1. Sequenced: PBMCs. CDR3 in amino acids: CAISGRDRVGSETQYF. CDR3 nucleotide sequence: TGTGCCATCAGTGGACGGGACAGGGTTGGATCAGAGACCCAGTACTTC.